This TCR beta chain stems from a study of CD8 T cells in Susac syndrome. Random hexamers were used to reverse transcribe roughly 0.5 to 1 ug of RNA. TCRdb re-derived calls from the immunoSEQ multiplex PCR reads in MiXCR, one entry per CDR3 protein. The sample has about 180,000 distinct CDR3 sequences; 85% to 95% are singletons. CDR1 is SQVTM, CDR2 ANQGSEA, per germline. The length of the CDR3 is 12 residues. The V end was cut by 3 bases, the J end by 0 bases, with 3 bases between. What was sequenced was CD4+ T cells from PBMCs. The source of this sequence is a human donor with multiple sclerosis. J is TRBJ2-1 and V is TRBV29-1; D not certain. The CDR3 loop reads CSVDSSYNEQFF. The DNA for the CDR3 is TGCAGCGTTGACTCCTCCTACAATGAGCAGTTCTTC.